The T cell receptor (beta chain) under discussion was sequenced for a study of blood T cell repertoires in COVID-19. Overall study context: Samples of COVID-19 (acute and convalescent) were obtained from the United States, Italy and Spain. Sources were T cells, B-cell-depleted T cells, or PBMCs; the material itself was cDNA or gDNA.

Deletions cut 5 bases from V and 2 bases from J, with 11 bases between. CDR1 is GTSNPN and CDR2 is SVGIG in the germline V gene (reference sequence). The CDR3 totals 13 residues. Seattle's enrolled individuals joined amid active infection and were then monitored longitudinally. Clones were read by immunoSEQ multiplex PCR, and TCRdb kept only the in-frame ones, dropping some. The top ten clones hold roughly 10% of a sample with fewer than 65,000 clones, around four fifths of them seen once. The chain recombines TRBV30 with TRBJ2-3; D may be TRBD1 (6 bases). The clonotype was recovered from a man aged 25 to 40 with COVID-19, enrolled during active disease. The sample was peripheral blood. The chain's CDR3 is CAWDRDNTDTQYF. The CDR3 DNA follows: TGTGCCTGGGACCGGGACAACACAGATACGCAGTATTTT.